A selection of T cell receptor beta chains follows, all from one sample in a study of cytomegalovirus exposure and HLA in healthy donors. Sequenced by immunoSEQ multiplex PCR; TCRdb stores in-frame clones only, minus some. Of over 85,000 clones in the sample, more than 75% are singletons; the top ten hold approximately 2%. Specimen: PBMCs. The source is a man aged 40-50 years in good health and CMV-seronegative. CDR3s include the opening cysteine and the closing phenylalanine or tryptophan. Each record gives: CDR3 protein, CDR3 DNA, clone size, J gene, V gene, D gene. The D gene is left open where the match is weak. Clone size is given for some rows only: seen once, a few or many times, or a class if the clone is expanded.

cdr3_aa: CASSRSGGGEQFF
cdr3_nt: TGTGCCAGCAGCCGTAGCGGGGGTGGAGAGCAGTTCTTC
clone_size: .
j_call: TRBJ2-1
v_call: TRBV6-5
d_call: TRBD2

cdr3_aa: CAWSPQGSEQYF
cdr3_nt: TGTGCCTGGAGTCCCCAGGGGTCCGAGCAGTACTTC
clone_size: .
j_call: TRBJ2-7
v_call: TRBV30
d_call: .

cdr3_aa: CASSLTDSSLYEQYF
cdr3_nt: TGTGCCAGCAGTCTTACCGACAGCTCCCTCTACGAGCAGTACTTC
clone_size: .
j_call: TRBJ2-7
v_call: TRBV5-5
d_call: .

cdr3_aa: CASSKGTGTSSYEQYF
cdr3_nt: TGTGCCAGCAGCAAAGGAACCGGGACTAGCTCCTACGAGCAGTACTTC
clone_size: .
j_call: TRBJ2-7
v_call: TRBV21-1
d_call: .

cdr3_aa: CASSLSGQGVNSPLHF
cdr3_nt: TGTGCCAGCAGTTTATCGGGGCAGGGGGTTAATTCACCCCTCCACTTT
clone_size: .
j_call: TRBJ1-6
v_call: TRBV27
d_call: TRBD1

cdr3_aa: CASSYTAGGSYEQYF
cdr3_nt: TGTGCCAGCAGTTACACCGCAGGGGGTTCCTACGAGCAGTACTTC
clone_size: .
j_call: TRBJ2-7
v_call: TRBV6-5
d_call: TRBD1

cdr3_aa: CATSREAGVYGYTF
cdr3_nt: TGTGCCACCAGCAGAGAGGCAGGTGTCTATGGCTACACCTTC
clone_size: .
j_call: TRBJ1-2
v_call: TRBV15
d_call: .

cdr3_aa: CASSLYTGAGTSFF
cdr3_nt: TGTGCCAGCAGTTTGTACACAGGGGCCGGGACGTCTTTCTTT
clone_size: .
j_call: TRBJ1-1
v_call: TRBV28
d_call: TRBD1

cdr3_aa: CASSLRVNTEAFF
cdr3_nt: TGCGCCAGCAGTCTCCGGGTAAACACTGAAGCTTTCTTT
clone_size: .
j_call: TRBJ1-1
v_call: TRBV4-1
d_call: .

cdr3_aa: CASSLDSGTGFVIGEQYF
cdr3_nt: TGTGCCAGCAGCTTGGATTCCGGGACAGGATTTGTGATAGGCGAGCAGTACTTC
clone_size: few
j_call: TRBJ2-7
v_call: TRBV5-6
d_call: TRBD1

cdr3_aa: CASSEGTKLTDTQYF
cdr3_nt: TGTGCCAGCAGCGAAGGGACAAAACTCACAGATACGCAGTATTTT
clone_size: .
j_call: TRBJ2-3
v_call: TRBV9
d_call: .

cdr3_aa: CASRTTSTDTQYF
cdr3_nt: TGTGCCAGCCGGACTACATCCACAGATACGCAGTATTTT
clone_size: .
j_call: TRBJ2-3
v_call: TRBV2
d_call: .

cdr3_aa: CASSLAQANTEAFF
cdr3_nt: TGTGCCAGCAGCTTGGCACAGGCGAACACTGAAGCTTTCTTT
clone_size: .
j_call: TRBJ1-1
v_call: TRBV7-9
d_call: .

cdr3_aa: CASKDVQGARYEQYF
cdr3_nt: TGTGCCAGCAAGGACGTACAGGGGGCGAGGTACGAGCAGTACTTC
clone_size: .
j_call: TRBJ2-7
v_call: TRBV6-1
d_call: TRBD1

cdr3_aa: CASGSGTSYQETQYF
cdr3_nt: TGTGCTAGTGGTTCCGGGACTTCGTACCAAGAGACCCAGTACTTC
clone_size: .
j_call: TRBJ2-5
v_call: TRBV12-5
d_call: .

cdr3_aa: CASSSLEPPTF
cdr3_nt: TGTGCCAGCAGCTCCCTAGAACCACCCACCTTC
clone_size: .
j_call: TRBJ1-2
v_call: TRBV5-6
d_call: .

cdr3_aa: CASSLSSGGQETQYF
cdr3_nt: TGCGCCAGCAGCTTGTCCTCCGGGGGCCAAGAGACCCAGTACTTC
clone_size: .
j_call: TRBJ2-5
v_call: TRBV5-1
d_call: .

cdr3_aa: CASSLQGAYEQYF
cdr3_nt: TGTGCCAGCAGCTTACAGGGGGCCTACGAGCAGTACTTC
clone_size: .
j_call: TRBJ2-7
v_call: TRBV5-6
d_call: TRBD1

cdr3_aa: CASSREEGAQPQHF
cdr3_nt: TGCGCCAGCAGCCGAGAAGAGGGCGCTCAGCCCCAGCATTTT
clone_size: .
j_call: TRBJ1-5
v_call: TRBV4-1
d_call: .

cdr3_aa: CASSPRGNRADYGYTF
cdr3_nt: TGCGCCAGCAGCCCGCGAGGGAACAGGGCTGACTATGGCTACACCTTC
clone_size: few
j_call: TRBJ1-2
v_call: TRBV5-1
d_call: .

cdr3_aa: CSVRQAYGYTF
cdr3_nt: TGCAGCGTAAGACAGGCCTATGGCTACACCTTC
clone_size: .
j_call: TRBJ1-2
v_call: TRBV29-1
d_call: .

cdr3_aa: CASSYLQTGELFF
cdr3_nt: TGTGCCAGCAGTTACCTCCAGACCGGGGAGCTGTTTTTT
clone_size: few
j_call: TRBJ2-2
v_call: TRBV6-5
d_call: .

cdr3_aa: CASRRQENTEAFF
cdr3_nt: TGTGCCAGCAGACGACAGGAGAACACTGAAGCTTTCTTT
clone_size: few
j_call: TRBJ1-1
v_call: TRBV28
d_call: .

cdr3_aa: CASSQAEVYNSPLHF
cdr3_nt: TGTGCCAGCAGCCAAGCAGAGGTCTATAATTCACCCCTCCACTTT
clone_size: .
j_call: TRBJ1-6
v_call: TRBV4-2
d_call: .

cdr3_aa: CASSYSRQGAYEQYF
cdr3_nt: TGTGCCAGCAGTTACTCCAGGCAGGGCGCCTACGAGCAGTACTTC
clone_size: .
j_call: TRBJ2-7
v_call: TRBV6-5
d_call: .

cdr3_aa: CASSLGQGKSPLHF
cdr3_nt: TGTGCCAGCTCACTCGGACAGGGAAAATCACCCCTCCACTTT
clone_size: .
j_call: TRBJ1-6
v_call: TRBV18
d_call: TRBD1

cdr3_aa: CAISKVDSTEAFF
cdr3_nt: TGTGCCATCAGTAAGGTTGACAGCACCGAAGCTTTCTTT
clone_size: .
j_call: TRBJ1-1
v_call: TRBV10-3
d_call: .

cdr3_aa: CASSPLAGSSGANVLTF
cdr3_nt: TGTGCCAGCTCACCTCTAGCGGGGAGCTCTGGGGCCAACGTCCTGACTTTC
clone_size: once
j_call: TRBJ2-6
v_call: TRBV18
d_call: TRBD2

cdr3_aa: CASSFDRVGGYTF
cdr3_nt: TGTGCCAGCAGCTTCGACAGGGTTGGAGGCTACACCTTC
clone_size: .
j_call: TRBJ1-2
v_call: TRBV5-4
d_call: TRBD1

cdr3_aa: CASSLNGQGIYGYTF
cdr3_nt: TGTGCCAGCAGTTTAAACGGGCAGGGGATCTATGGCTACACCTTC
clone_size: .
j_call: TRBJ1-2
v_call: TRBV28
d_call: .

cdr3_aa: CASSERTGGSGANVLTF
cdr3_nt: TGTGCCAGCAGTGAAAGAACAGGGGGTTCTGGGGCCAACGTCCTGACTTTC
clone_size: .
j_call: TRBJ2-6
v_call: TRBV25-1
d_call: TRBD1

cdr3_aa: CASSPDRDTEAFF
cdr3_nt: TGTGCCAGCTCACCGGACAGGGACACTGAAGCTTTCTTT
clone_size: .
j_call: TRBJ1-1
v_call: TRBV18
d_call: TRBD1

cdr3_aa: CASSYYGGGNTGELFF
cdr3_nt: TGTGCCAGCAGTTACTATGGGGGCGGGAACACCGGGGAGCTGTTTTTT
clone_size: .
j_call: TRBJ2-2
v_call: TRBV6-5
d_call: .